The entry that follows covers one T cell receptor beta chain sequence. Deletions cut 1 base from V and 7 bases from J, with 16 bases between. Germline V CDR1 and CDR2: GTSNPN, SVGIG (reference sequence). This CDR3 has 15 residues. This entry is derived from a study of T cell changes during pregnancy in multiple sclerosis. Sequencing used immunoSEQ multiplex PCR; TCRdb keeps in-frame clones, though not all of them. This table has tens of thousands of clones, about 92% appearing once. The material sequenced was CD4+ T cells from peripheral blood mononuclear cells, taken in the third trimester of pregnancy. This sequence was found in a female donor with multiple sclerosis, enrolled in a pregnancy study. The rearrangement links TRBV30 to TRBJ2-2, with D possibly being TRBD1 (6 bases). CDR3 nucleotides: TGTGCCTGGAGTGGGCTGACAGGATATAGCGGGGAGCTGTTTTTT. As protein: CAWSGLTGYSGELFF. Variable domain in full (rest from reference TRBV30 and TRBJ2-2): SQTIHQWPATLVQPVGSPLSLECTVEGTSNPNLYWYRQAAGRGLQLLFYSVGIGQISSEVPQNLSASRPQDRQFILSSKKLLLSDSGFYLCAWSGLTGYSGELFFGEGSRLTVL.